Described below is a single T cell receptor (beta chain) sequence and its context. Its antigen remains unknown. This sample was taken from a study of T cells in Graves' hyperthyroidism and ophthalmopathy. The study, taken as a whole, reports: Within blood appeared most thyroid clonotypes that had expanded above 0.001.

The CDR3 regions of TCR beta were amplified from RNA transcripts. RT-PCR in the first round (using the HTBI primer set) targeted the TCR CDR3. Each CDR3 protein gets one entry after TCRdb re-called the multiplex PCR reads with MiXCR. The repertoire has approximately 420,000 distinct CDR3 sequences, about 15% of them found once; the top ten carry about 31%. The V end was cut by 5 bases, the J end by 6 bases, with 25 bases between. The CDR3 is 18 amino acids. CDR1 and CDR2 from the germline V gene are SGHAT and FQNNGV. Material for sequencing was blood. The chain uses TRBV11-2 and TRBJ2-2; D gene unclear. The sequence was obtained from a woman aged 25 to 39 with Graves' hyperthyroidism. CDR3 coding DNA: TGTGCCAGCAGCCAAGATTTCGTATTGTACAGTCTAGCCGGGGAGCTGTTTTTT. It yields the protein CASSQDFVLYSLAGELFF.